Listed below are T cell receptor beta chains from one sample, sequenced in a study of T-cell memory formation after mild COVID-19. TCRdb passed the 5' RACE reads through MiXCR, listing each CDR3 protein once. The sample has roughly 80,000 distinct CDR3 sequences; approximately 13% are singletons. Sequencing was carried out using PBMCs or a T cell subset sorted from them (not recorded which). The source is an adult woman who had mild COVID-19 (a few samples of this study predate the infection). Cell type and time point are not known. CDR3s include the opening cysteine and the closing phenylalanine or tryptophan. Fields, in order: J gene, D gene, V gene, clone size, CDR3 DNA, CDR3 protein. D genes are given only for firm matches. Some rows mark clone size as missing; the rest say once, few, many or name a class of expanded clone.

TRBJ2-7,.,TRBV20-1,.,TGCAGTGCTAGAGATCGATCTGGCGGGACCGAGCAGTACTTC,CSARDRSGGTEQYF
TRBJ2-7,TRBD1,TRBV4-3,few,TGCGCCAGCAGCAAATGGTCCGGGGACAGCTCCTACGAGCAGTACTTC,CASSKWSGDSSYEQYF
TRBJ2-7,.,TRBV28,few,TGTGCCAGCAGTCCTGCAGGGCTCTCCTACGAGCAGTACTTC,CASSPAGLSYEQYF
TRBJ2-7,.,TRBV5-1,many,TGCGCCAGCAGCTCAGGTACCTCCTACGAGCAGTACTTC,CASSSGTSYEQYF
TRBJ1-5,.,TRBV20-1,.,TGCAGTGCTACCCGTGGATGGCAGGGAGAGGAGCCCCAGCATTTT,CSATRGWQGEEPQHF
TRBJ2-6,.,TRBV9,few,TGTGCCAGCAGCGTAGCTAGGGGGGCCAACGTCCTGACTTTC,CASSVARGANVLTF
TRBJ2-7,TRBD1,TRBV25-1,few,TGTGCCAGTTCTTTCCCGGGACAGGGTTCGGTCCTGTACTTC,CASSFPGQGSVLYF
TRBJ2-3,.,TRBV7-2,.,TGTGCCAGCAGCTTAGCGTTGGGTTGGGGAACAGATACGCAGTATTTT,CASSLALGWGTDTQYF
TRBJ2-7,TRBD2,TRBV28,.,TGTGCCAGCGGCGCCAGGACTAGCGCTTCCTACGAGCAGTACTTC,CASGARTSASYEQYF
TRBJ1-1,.,TRBV7-9,few,TGTGCCAGCAGCTCCGGTGGGGCCGGGGTGGCTGAAGCTTTCTTT,CASSSGGAGVAEAFF
TRBJ2-7,.,TRBV6-5,few,TGTGCCAGCAGTCTGGACGGGCACTCCTACGAGCAGTACTTC,CASSLDGHSYEQYF
TRBJ2-5,.,TRBV15,.,TGTGCCACCAGCAGAGCACGACAGCCGCCAGAGACCCAGTACTTC,CATSRARQPPETQYF
TRBJ2-3,.,TRBV12-3/TRBV12-4,.,TGTGCCAGCAGAGGGGCAGATACGCAGTATTTT,CASRGADTQYF
TRBJ2-5,TRBD2,TRBV15,few,TGTGCCACCAGCAGAGATAGACTAGCGGGAGTTGAGACCCAGTACTTC,CATSRDRLAGVETQYF
TRBJ2-1,.,TRBV4-2,.,TGTGCCAGCAGCCAAGGGGCGAGTGAGCAGTTCTTC,CASSQGASEQFF
TRBJ1-1,.,TRBV27,few,TGTGCCAGCAGCTTGACGCCTGAAGCTTTCTTT,CASSLTPEAFF
TRBJ1-1,.,TRBV5-8,few,TGTGCCAGCAGCCCCGCGTGGGCTGAAGCTTTCTTT,CASSPAWAEAFF
TRBJ2-7,TRBD2,TRBV15,.,TGTGCCACCAGCAGAGACGTAGCGGGAGGATTCTACGAGCAGTGCTTC,CATSRDVAGGFYEQCF
TRBJ2-3,.,TRBV4-1,.,TGCGCCAGCAGCCAAGATATCCGGGGAGATACGCAGTATTTT,CASSQDIRGDTQYF
TRBJ2-5,TRBD2,TRBV7-8,many,TGTGCCAGCAGCTCTAGCGGGAGGGCCAGAGAGACCCAGTACTTC,CASSSSGRARETQYF
TRBJ2-3,.,TRBV20-1,.,TGCAGTGCTAGAGTTCCGATTACTAGCACAGATACGCAGTATTTT,CSARVPITSTDTQYF
TRBJ2-5,.,TRBV13,.,TGTGCCAGCAGCTTGAGGAAGGGCGGAGAGACCCAGTACTTC,CASSLRKGGETQYF
TRBJ2-3,TRBD2,TRBV13,.,TGTGCCAGCAGCTTACTAGCAGCGGGGGGCATCACAGATACGCAGTATTTT,CASSLLAAGGITDTQYF
TRBJ2-7,TRBD1,TRBV5-1,few,TGCGCCAGCAGCTTGATCACAGGGGGCTCCTACGAGCAGTACTTC,CASSLITGGSYEQYF
TRBJ2-7,TRBD2,TRBV7-9,few,TGTGCCAGCAGCTTCGGGGGGGGCGAGCAGTACTTC,CASSFGGGEQYF
TRBJ1-3,TRBD1,TRBV6-5,.,TGTGCCAGCAGTCTCTCCTGGGGGACAGGCTTCTCTGGAAACACCATATATTTT,CASSLSWGTGFSGNTIYF
TRBJ1-1,.,TRBV12-3/TRBV12-4,few,TGTGCCAGCATCCCTCCCAGACTACATTATACGAACACTGAAGCTTTCTTT,CASIPPRLHYTNTEAFF
TRBJ1-5,.,TRBV4-1,.,TGCGCCAGCAGCCAAGCCGTTTATAGCAATCAGCCCCAGCATTTT,CASSQAVYSNQPQHF
TRBJ1-5,TRBD1,TRBV4-1,few,TGCGCCAGCAGCCAGGGACAGGGAGGTCAGCCCCAGCATTTT,CASSQGQGGQPQHF
TRBJ2-7,TRBD2,TRBV7-8,few,TGTGCCAGCAGCTTAGCCTGGCTAGCGGGTTCCTACGAGCAGTACTTC,CASSLAWLAGSYEQYF
TRBJ2-7,.,TRBV7-2,few,TGTGCCAGCAGCTTATCGGACCACCCTTCCGAGCAGTACTTC,CASSLSDHPSEQYF
TRBJ2-7,.,TRBV5-1,few,TGCGCCAGCAGCTTGGGGGTGACAGAATCCCCCTACGAGCAGTACTTC,CASSLGVTESPYEQYF
TRBJ2-7,TRBD1,TRBV5-1,few,TGCGCCAGCAAAAACACAGGGGCCTACGAGCAGTACTTC,CASKNTGAYEQYF
TRBJ2-3,.,TRBV5-1,.,TGCGCCAGCAGCTTGAGTCTGGGACCCCAAAGCACAGATACGCAGTATTTT,CASSLSLGPQSTDTQYF
TRBJ1-1,.,TRBV11-2,few,TGTGCCAGCAGCTCCGAAAGGGTTAACACTGAAGCTTTCTTT,CASSSERVNTEAFF
TRBJ2-1,.,TRBV12-2,few,TGTGCAAGTCGCTTACCAAGTCCGGGCAGGAGGGAGCAGTTCTTC,CASRLPSPGRREQFF
TRBJ2-2,.,TRBV7-3,.,.,CASSWTVGPGELFFF
TRBJ1-1,TRBD1,TRBV12-3/TRBV12-4,.,TGTGCCAGCAGTCTGGGACAGGGCTGGTACACTGAAGCTTTCTTT,CASSLGQGWYTEAFF
TRBJ2-7,.,TRBV20-1,.,TGCAGTGCTAGGACCCGCGGAGTAATCTACGAGCAGTACTTC,CSARTRGVIYEQYF
TRBJ1-5,TRBD1,TRBV4-3,few,TGCGCCAGCAGCCAGGACAGGGCTAGCAATCAGCCCCAGCATTTT,CASSQDRASNQPQHF
TRBJ2-3,TRBD2,TRBV7-2,.,TGTGCCAGCAGCTTAGCCACTAGCGGGAGCGGAAGCACAGATACGCAGTATTTT,CASSLATSGSGSTDTQYF
TRBJ1-4,.,TRBV4-1,few,TGCGCCAGCAGCCGCATGTGGGGGGGCGCAACTAATGAAAAACTGTTTTTT,CASSRMWGGATNEKLFF
TRBJ1-5,.,TRBV12-3/TRBV12-4,few,TGTGCCAGCAGTCCCCGGACAGACTCTAGCAATCAGCCCCAGCATTTT,CASSPRTDSSNQPQHF